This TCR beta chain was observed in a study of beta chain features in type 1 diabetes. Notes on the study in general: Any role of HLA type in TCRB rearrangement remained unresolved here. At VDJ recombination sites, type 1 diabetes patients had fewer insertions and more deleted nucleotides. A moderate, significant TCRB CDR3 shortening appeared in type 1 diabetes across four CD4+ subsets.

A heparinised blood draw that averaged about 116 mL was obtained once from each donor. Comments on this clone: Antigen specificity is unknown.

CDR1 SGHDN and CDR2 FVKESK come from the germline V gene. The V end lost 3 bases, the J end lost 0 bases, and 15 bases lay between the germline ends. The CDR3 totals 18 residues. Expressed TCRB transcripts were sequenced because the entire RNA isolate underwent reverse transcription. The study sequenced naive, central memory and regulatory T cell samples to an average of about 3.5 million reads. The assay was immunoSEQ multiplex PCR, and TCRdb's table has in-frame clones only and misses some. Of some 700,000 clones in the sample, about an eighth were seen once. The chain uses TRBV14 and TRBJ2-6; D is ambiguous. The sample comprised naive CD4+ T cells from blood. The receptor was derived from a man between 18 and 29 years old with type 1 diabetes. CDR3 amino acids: CASSHLGYPRSGANVLTF. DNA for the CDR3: TGTGCCAGCAGCCACCTAGGTTACCCCCGCTCTGGGGCCAACGTCCTGACTTTC.